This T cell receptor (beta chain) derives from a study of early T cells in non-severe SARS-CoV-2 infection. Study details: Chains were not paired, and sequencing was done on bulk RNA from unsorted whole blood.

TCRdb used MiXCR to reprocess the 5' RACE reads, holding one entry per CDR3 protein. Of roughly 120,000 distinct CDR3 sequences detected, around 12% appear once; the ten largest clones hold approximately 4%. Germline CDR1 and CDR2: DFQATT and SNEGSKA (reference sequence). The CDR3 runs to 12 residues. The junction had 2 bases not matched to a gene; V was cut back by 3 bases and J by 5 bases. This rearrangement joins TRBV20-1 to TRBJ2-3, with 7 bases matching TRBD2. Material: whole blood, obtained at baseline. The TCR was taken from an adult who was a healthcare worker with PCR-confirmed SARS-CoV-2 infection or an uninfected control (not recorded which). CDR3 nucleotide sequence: TGCAGTGCTAGCGGGAGGAAAGATACGCAGTATTTT. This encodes CSASGRKDTQYF.